The present TCR beta chain was sequenced within a study of blood T cells in healthy people across ages. For the second PCR, which ran for roughly 6 to 12 cycles, a sample-barcoded 5' primer and a J-beta primer mix were used. Using its own MiXCR run on the 5' RACE reads, TCRdb lists one record per CDR3 protein. The sample consists of roughly 1.5 million distinct CDR3 sequences, 35% to 45% of them appearing once. J gave up 7 bases and V 4 bases, and 7 bases lay outside the gene matches. This CDR3 has 14 residues. From germline, CDR1 is MNHEY and CDR2 SMNVEV (reference sequence). The donors, all healthy, were Caucasians living in Russia, aged roughly 6 to 100.

The receptor was isolated from a woman aged 18-30 years in good health. The chain has TRBV27 and TRBJ2-1; 7 bases fit TRBD2. The sample was blood. CDR3 in DNA: TGTGCCAGCAGTTGGGGACTATCTTCAAATGAGCAGTTCTTC. Translating it yields CASSWGLSSNEQFF.